This T cell receptor (beta chain) was observed in a study of control samples from healthy donors and cancer patients. Measured with immunoSEQ multiplex PCR; TCRdb has only the in-frame clones, and not every one. This table has some 71,000 clones, roughly nine tenths appearing once. This CDR3 has 14 amino acids. CDR1 is SGHVS and CDR2 is FNYEAQ in the germline V gene. V lost 2 bases and J lost 6, with 12 bases in between. This clone was counted between two and nine times. The sequenced sample was PBMCs. This TCR was sampled from a woman between 45 and 65 years old with colorectal cancer. The gene calls are TRBV7-6 and TRBJ2-3; D perhaps matches TRBD2 (6 bases). The DNA for the CDR3 is TGTGCCAGCAGCTTAATGGAGGGCCGGGATACGCAGTATTTT. Translating gives CASSLMEGRDTQYF. Full variable domain (outside the CDR3, taken from reference TRBV7-6 and TRBJ2-3): GAGVSQSPRYKVTKRGQDVALRCDPISGHVSLYWYRQALGQGPEFLTYFNYEAQQDKSGLPNDRFSAERPEGSISTLTIQRTEQRDSAMYRCASSLMEGRDTQYFGPGTRLTVL.